The present T cell receptor (beta chain) was sequenced within a study of spatial heterogeneity in lung cancer. Overall study: The study found that TCR transcript counts in tumor regions correlated strongly with a matched bulk RNA-seq T cell module score. Within raw reads, each unique TCR and UMI combination appeared on average more than ten times.

Study findings and constraints: Of tumor T cells, an estimated coverage of about 7.7% was reached for alpha chains and 13% for beta chains. Counts that tracked tumor mutation counts were those of expanded intratumoral alpha and beta TCRs.

This clonotype has a count of ten or more. Antigen unknown. In TCRdb, the 5' RACE reads were re-called with MiXCR into one record per CDR3 protein. The repertoire includes around 23,000 distinct CDR3 sequences, 5% to 7.5% of them detected once, and approximately 10% sits in the top ten. The CDR3 has 16 residues. Unmatched junction bases numbered 5, after V lost 3 bases and J lost 2 bases. Looked up from germline, CDR1 is SGDLS and CDR2 is YYNGEE. The time point is: sample taken at primary tumor resection. This specimen consisted of lung tumor tissue, obtained at surgery. This chain connects TRBV9 to TRBJ2-1, with TRBD1 matching over 10 bases. The source of this sequence is a male donor with early-stage non-small cell lung cancer. The CDR3 loop reads CASSAEDRGPYNEQFF. CDR3 coding DNA: TGTGCCAGCAGCGCTGAAGACAGGGGGCCCTACAATGAGCAGTTCTTC.